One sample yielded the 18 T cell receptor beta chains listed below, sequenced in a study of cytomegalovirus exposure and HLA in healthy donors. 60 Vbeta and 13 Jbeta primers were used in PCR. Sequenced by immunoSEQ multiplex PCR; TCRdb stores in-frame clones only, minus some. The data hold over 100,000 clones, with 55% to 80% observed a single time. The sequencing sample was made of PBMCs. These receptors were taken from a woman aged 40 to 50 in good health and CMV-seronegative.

CDR3 in amino acids: CASSVRVDTDTQYF. DNA for the CDR3: TGTGCCAGCAGCGTCAGGGTTGACACAGATACGCAGTATTTT. The chain carries TRBV9 and TRBJ2-3; TRBD1 is a possible D gene (5 bases). Germline CDR1 is SGDLS and CDR2 is YYNGEE. This CDR3 has 14 residues. Trimming took off 2 bases at V and 2 bases at J, with 9 bases between the two ends.

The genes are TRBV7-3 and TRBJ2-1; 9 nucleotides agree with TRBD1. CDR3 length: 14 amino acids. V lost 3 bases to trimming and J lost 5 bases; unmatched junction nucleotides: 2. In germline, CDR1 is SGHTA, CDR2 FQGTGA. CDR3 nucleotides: TGTGCCAGCAGCTTGACAGGGGGGAACAATGAGCAGTTCTTC. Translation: CASSLTGGNNEQFF.

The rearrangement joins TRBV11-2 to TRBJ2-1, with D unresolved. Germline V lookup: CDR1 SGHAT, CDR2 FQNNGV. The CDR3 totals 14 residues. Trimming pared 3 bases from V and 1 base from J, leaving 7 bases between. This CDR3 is CASSFTGSYNEQFF. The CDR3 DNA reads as TGTGCCAGCAGCTTCACGGGTTCCTACAATGAGCAGTTCTTC.

The CDR3 loop is CASSLGSPYEQYF. In DNA, the CDR3 is TGTGCCAGCAGTTTAGGCAGTCCCTACGAGCAGTACTTC. The chain has TRBV27 and TRBJ2-7; D remains ambiguous. Germline V gene data show CDR1 as MNHEY and CDR2 as SMNVEV (reference sequence). CDR3 size: 13 residues. V gave up 2 bases and J gave up 2 bases, with 7 bases separating them.

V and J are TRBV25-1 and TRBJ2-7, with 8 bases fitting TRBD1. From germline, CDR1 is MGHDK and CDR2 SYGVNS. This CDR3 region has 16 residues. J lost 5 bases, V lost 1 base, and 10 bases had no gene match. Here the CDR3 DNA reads TGTGCCAGCAGTGAATGGGCAGGGGGCGAAAAGCACGAGCAGTACTTC. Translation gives CASSEWAGGEKHEQYF.

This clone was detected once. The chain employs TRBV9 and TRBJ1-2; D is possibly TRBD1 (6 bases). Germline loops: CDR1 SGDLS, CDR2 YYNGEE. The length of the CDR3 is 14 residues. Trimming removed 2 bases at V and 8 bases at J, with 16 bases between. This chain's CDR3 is CASSVTGSTLGYTF. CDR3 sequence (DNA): TGTGCCAGCAGCGTCACAGGGAGTACGCTAGGCTACACCTTC.

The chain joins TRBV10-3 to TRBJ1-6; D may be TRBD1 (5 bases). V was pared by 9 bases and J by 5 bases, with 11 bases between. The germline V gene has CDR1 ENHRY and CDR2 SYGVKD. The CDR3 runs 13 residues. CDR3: CAMGGTDNSPLHF. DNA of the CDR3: TGTGCCATGGGGGGGACGGATAATTCACCCCTCCACTTT.

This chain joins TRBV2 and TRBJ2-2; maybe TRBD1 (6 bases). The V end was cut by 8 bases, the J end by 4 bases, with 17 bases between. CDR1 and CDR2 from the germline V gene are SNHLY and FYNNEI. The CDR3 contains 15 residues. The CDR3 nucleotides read TGTGCCAGCGGTCGGTACAGGGCCCCCACCGGGGAGCTGTTTTTT. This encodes CASGRYRAPTGELFF. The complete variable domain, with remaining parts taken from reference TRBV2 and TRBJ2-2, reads EPEVTQTPSHQVTQMGQEVILRCVPISNHLYFYWYRQILGQKVEFLVSFYNNEISEKSEIFDDQFSVERPDGSNFTLKIRSTKLEDSAMYFCASGRYRAPTGELFFGEGSRLTVL.

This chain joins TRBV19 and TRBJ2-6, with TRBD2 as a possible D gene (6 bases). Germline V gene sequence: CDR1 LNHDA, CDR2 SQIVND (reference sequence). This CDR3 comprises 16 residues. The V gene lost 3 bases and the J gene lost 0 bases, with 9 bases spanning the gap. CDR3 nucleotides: TGTGCCAGTAGTATGTGGAGGGGCTCTGGGGCCAACGTCCTGACTTTC. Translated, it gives CASSMWRGSGANVLTF.

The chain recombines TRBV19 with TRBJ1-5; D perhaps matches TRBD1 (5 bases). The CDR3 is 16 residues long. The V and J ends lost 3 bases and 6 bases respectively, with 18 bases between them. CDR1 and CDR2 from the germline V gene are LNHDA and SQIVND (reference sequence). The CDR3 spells CASSIASGGGIQPQHF. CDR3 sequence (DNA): TGTGCCAGTAGTATTGCTTCGGGGGGTGGGATTCAGCCCCAGCATTTT.

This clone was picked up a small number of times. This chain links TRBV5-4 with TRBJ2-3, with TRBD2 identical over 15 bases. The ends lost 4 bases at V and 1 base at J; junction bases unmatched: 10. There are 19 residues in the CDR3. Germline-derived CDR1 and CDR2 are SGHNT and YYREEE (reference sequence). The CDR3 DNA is TGTGCCAGCAGCCCGGGACTAGCGGGGGGACACTCCGGCACAGATACGCAGTATTTT. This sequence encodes CASSPGLAGGHSGTDTQYF.

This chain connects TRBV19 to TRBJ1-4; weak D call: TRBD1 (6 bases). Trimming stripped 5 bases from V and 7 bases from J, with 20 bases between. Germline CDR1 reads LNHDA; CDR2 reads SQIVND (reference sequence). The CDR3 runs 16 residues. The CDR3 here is CASSPRGPGQREKLFF. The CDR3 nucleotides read TGTGCCAGTAGTCCCAGGGGCCCGGGACAACGTGAAAAACTGTTTTTT.

In nucleotides, the CDR3 is TGTGCCAGCAGTCAAACAGGTATCTCTGGAAACACCATATATTTT. Its translation: CASSQTGISGNTIYF. J is TRBJ1-3 and V is TRBV25-1, with D tentatively TRBD1 (5 bases). The CDR3 covers 15 residues. Per germline, CDR1 MGHDK and CDR2 SYGVNS. The V end was cut by 5 bases, the J end by 0 bases, with 11 bases between. The full variable domain, in which reference TRBV25-1 and TRBJ1-3 provide the parts outside the CDR3, is EADIYQTPRYLVIGTGKKITLECSQTMGHDKMYWYQQDPGMELHLIHYSYGVNSTEKGDLSSESTVSRIRTEHFPLTLESARPSHTSQYLCASSQTGISGNTIYFGEGSWLTVV.

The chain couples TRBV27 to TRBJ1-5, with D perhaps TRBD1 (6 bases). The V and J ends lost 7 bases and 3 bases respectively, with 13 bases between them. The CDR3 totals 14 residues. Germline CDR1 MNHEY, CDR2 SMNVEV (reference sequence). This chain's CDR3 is CASNRARDNQPQHF. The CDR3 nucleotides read TGTGCCAGCAACAGGGCTCGGGACAATCAGCCCCAGCATTTT.

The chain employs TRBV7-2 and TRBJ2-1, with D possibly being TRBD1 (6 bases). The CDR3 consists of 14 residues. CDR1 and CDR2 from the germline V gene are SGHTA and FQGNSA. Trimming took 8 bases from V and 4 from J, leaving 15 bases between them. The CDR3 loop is CASCTGPSYNEQFF. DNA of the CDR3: TGTGCCAGCTGTACAGGGCCTTCTTACAATGAGCAGTTCTTC.

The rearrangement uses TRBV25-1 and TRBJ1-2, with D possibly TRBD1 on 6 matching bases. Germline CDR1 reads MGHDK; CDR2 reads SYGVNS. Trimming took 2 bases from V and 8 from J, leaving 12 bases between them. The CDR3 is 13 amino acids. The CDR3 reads CASSEEGGPGYTF. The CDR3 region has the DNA TGTGCCAGCAGTGAAGAGGGGGGGCCCGGCTACACCTTC.

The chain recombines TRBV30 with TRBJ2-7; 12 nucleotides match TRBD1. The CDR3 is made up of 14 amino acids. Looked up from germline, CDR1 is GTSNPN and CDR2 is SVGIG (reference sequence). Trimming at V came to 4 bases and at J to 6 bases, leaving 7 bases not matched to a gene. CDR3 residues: CAWTSGQGAGEQYF. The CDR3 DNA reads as TGTGCCTGGACGTCGGGACAGGGGGCTGGCGAGCAGTACTTC.

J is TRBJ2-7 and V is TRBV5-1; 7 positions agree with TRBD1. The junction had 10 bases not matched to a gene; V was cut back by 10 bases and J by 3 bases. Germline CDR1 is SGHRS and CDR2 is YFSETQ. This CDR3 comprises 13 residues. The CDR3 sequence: CAGSGTDLYEQYF. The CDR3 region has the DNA TGCGCCGGATCCGGGACAGATCTCTACGAGCAGTACTTC.